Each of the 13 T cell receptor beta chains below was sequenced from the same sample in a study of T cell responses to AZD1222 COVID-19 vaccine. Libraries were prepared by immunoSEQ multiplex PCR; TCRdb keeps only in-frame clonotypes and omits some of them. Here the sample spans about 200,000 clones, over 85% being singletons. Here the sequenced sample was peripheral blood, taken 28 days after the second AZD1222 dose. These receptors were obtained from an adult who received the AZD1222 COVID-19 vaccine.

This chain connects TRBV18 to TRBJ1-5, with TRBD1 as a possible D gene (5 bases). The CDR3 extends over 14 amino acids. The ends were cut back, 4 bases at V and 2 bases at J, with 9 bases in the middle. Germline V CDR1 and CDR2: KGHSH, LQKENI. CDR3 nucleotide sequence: TGTGCCAGCTCACTCGAACAGGGCAATCAGCCCCAGCATTTT. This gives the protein CASSLEQGNQPQHF.

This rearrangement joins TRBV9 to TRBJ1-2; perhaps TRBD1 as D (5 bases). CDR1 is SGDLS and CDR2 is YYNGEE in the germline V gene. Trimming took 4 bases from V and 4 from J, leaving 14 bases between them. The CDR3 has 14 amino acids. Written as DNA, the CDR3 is TGTGCCAGCAGCTTGACAGACTCGAGCTATGGCTACACCTTC. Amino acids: CASSLTDSSYGYTF.

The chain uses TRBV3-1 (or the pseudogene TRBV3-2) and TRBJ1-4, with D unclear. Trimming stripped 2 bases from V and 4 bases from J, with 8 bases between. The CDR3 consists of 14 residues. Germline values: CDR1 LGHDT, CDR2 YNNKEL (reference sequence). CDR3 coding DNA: TGTGCCAGCAGCCAAAGGACGAGTAATGAAAAACTGTTTTTT. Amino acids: CASSQRTSNEKLFF.

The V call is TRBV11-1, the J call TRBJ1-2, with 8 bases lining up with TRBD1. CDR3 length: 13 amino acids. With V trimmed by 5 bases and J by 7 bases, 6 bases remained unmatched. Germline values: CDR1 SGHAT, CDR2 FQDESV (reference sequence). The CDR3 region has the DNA TGTGCCAGCAGCACCGGACAGGGCGGTGGCTACACCTTC. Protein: CASSTGQGGGYTF.

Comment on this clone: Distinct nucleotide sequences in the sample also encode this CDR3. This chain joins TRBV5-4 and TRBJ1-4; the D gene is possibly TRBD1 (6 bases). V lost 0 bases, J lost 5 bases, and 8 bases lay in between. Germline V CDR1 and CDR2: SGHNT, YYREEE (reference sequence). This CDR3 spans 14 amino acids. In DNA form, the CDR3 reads TGTGCCAGCAGCTTGGGGCAGGGGAATGAAAAACTGTTTTTT. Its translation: CASSLGQGNEKLFF.

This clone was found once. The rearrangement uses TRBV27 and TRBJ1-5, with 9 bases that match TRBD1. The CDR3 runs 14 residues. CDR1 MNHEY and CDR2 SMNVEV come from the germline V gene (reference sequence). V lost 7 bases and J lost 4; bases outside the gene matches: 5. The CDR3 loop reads CASKNRGPNQPQHF. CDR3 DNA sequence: TGTGCCAGCAAAAACAGGGGGCCTAATCAGCCCCAGCATTTT.

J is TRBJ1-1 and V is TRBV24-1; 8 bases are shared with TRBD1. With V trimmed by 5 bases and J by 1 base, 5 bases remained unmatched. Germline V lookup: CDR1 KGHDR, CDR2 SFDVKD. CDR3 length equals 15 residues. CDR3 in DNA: TGTGCCACCAGTGGGGGACAGGTGTCGAACACTGAAGCTTTCTTT. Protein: CATSGGQVSNTEAFF.

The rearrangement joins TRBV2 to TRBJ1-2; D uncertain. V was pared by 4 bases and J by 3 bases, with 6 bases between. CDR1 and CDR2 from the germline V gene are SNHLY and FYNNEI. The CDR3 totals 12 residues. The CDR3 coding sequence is TGTGCCAGCAGTGTACGCGACTATGGCTACACCTTC. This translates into CASSVRDYGYTF.

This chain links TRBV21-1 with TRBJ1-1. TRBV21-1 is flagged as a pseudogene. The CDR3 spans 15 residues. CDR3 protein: CASSKSPRWNTEAFF. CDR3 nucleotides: TGTGCCAGCAGCAAAAGCCCCCGGTGGAACACTGAAGCTTTCTTT.

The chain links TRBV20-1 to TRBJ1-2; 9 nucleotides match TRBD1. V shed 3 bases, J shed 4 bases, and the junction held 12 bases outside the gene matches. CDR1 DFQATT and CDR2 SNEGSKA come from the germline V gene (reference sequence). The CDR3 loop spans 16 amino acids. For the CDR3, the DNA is TGCAGTGCTAGTGGGACAGGGTCCATGCCTAGCTATGGCTACACCTTC. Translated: CSASGTGSMPSYGYTF.

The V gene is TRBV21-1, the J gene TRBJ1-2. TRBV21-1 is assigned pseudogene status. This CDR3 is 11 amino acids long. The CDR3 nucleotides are TGTGCCAGCACCCTAACCTATGGCTACACCTTC. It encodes CASTLTYGYTF.

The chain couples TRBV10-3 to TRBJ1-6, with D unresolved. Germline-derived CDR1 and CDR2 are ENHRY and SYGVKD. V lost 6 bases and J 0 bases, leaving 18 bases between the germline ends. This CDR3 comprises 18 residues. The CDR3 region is CAISAQTTVSSYNSPLHF. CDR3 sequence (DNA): TGTGCCATCAGCGCCCAGACAACCGTTAGCTCCTATAATTCACCCCTCCACTTT.

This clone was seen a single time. The CDR3 spells CASSKNRDTEAFF. The CDR3 region has the DNA TGTGCCAGCTCAAAAAATCGGGACACTGAAGCTTTCTTT. This chain connects TRBV18 to TRBJ1-1; D remains unclear. Trimming stripped 5 bases from V and 3 bases from J, with 10 bases between. The germline CDR1 and CDR2 sequences are KGHSH and LQKENI. The CDR3 extends over 13 amino acids.